One sample yielded the 28 T cell receptor beta chains listed below, sequenced in a study of cytomegalovirus exposure and HLA in healthy donors. Here immunoSEQ multiplex PCR was the method, and the copy in TCRdb shows in-frame clones only, minus some. The sample has 220,000 or so clones; around four fifths are singletons. Specimen: PBMCs. These receptors originate from a woman younger than 45 in good health and CMV-seropositive.

The V call is TRBV19, the J call TRBJ2-7, with 8 nucleotides matching TRBD1. The CDR3 has 13 residues. Trimming at V came to 5 bases and at J to 6 bases, leaving 6 bases not matched to a gene. Germline V gene lookup returns CDR1 LNHDA and CDR2 SQIVND (reference sequence). CDR3 region: CASSARTGSEQYF. The CDR3, as DNA: TGTGCCAGTAGTGCTCGGACAGGGAGCGAGCAGTACTTC.

The rearrangement joins TRBV21-1 to TRBJ1-1; the D call of TRBD1 is as the table states it, not checked on the DNA. TRBV21-1 is shown as a pseudogene. The CDR3 sequence is 13 residues long. In nucleotides, the CDR3 is TGTGCCAGCAAGGACAGGGTGGCTGGTGAAGCTTTCTTT. It specifies CASKDRVAGEAFF.

The V gene is TRBV27, the J gene TRBJ2-1, with TRBD2 identical over 9 bases. The length of the CDR3 is 16 residues. With 4 bases clipped from V and 6 bases from J, the junction kept 10 bases outside the gene matches. CDR1 is MNHEY and CDR2 is SMNVEV in the germline V gene (reference sequence). The CDR3 reads CASSSGLAGRSNEQFF. The DNA for the CDR3 is TGTGCCAGCAGTTCAGGGCTAGCGGGGAGATCCAATGAGCAGTTCTTC.

This chain joins TRBV6-1 and TRBJ2-7; D unresolved. CDR3 length equals 12 residues. Looked up from germline, CDR1 is MNHNS and CDR2 is SASEGT. Trimming shortened V by 7 bases and J by 2 bases, and 9 bases separated the two germline ends. The CDR3 is CASIGQAYEQYF. In nucleotides, the CDR3 is TGTGCCAGCATTGGGCAGGCCTACGAGCAGTACTTC.

The rearrangement links TRBV12-5 to TRBJ1-2, with TRBD1 matching 7 bases. Germline CDR1 reads LGHNT; CDR2 reads FRNRAP. Trimming removed 6 bases from V and 4 bases from J; junction bases left unmatched: 5. The CDR3 loop spans 13 amino acids. This CDR3 reads CASGLDRAYGYTF. CDR3 bases: TGTGCTAGTGGCCTAGACAGGGCCTATGGCTACACCTTC.

The rearrangement uses TRBV11-2 and TRBJ1-2, with 8 nucleotides matching TRBD1. The CDR3 runs to 14 residues. In germline, CDR1 is SGHAT, CDR2 FQNNGV. J lost 3 bases, V lost 4 bases, and 4 bases had no gene match. Here the CDR3 DNA reads TGTGCCAGCAGCTCGACAGGGGCGGACTATGGCTACACCTTC. Amino acids: CASSSTGADYGYTF.

The rearrangement joins TRBV27 to TRBJ1-5, with D uncertain. The CDR3 totals 12 residues. The V gene lost 8 bases and the J gene lost 4 bases, with 9 bases spanning the gap. Germline CDR1 reads MNHEY; CDR2 reads SMNVEV (reference sequence). CDR3 in DNA: TGTGCCAGCGCTCGCCCTAATCAGCCCCAGCATTTT. Protein: CASARPNQPQHF.

The chain employs TRBV27 and TRBJ2-3; no clear D. This CDR3 region has 12 residues. CDR1 is MNHEY, CDR2 SMNVEV, per germline (reference sequence). V was shortened by 3 bases and J by 6 bases, with 7 bases between the two germline ends. This CDR3 reads CASSFGSDTQYF. The CDR3 nucleotides read TGTGCCAGCAGTTTCGGCTCGGATACGCAGTATTTT.

This chain connects TRBV7-9 to TRBJ2-2; TRBD2 is a possible D gene (5 bases). The CDR3 loop spans 18 amino acids. CDR1 and CDR2 from the germline V gene are SEHNR and FQNEAQ (reference sequence). V dropped 5 bases and J dropped 1 base, with 20 bases sitting between them. The CDR3 DNA follows: TGTGCCAGCAGCCTCCGCTATTCTAAGCGGAAGAACACCGGGGAGCTGTTTTTT. This encodes CASSLRYSKRKNTGELFF.

The sample holds one count of this clone. The J gene is TRBJ1-2, the V gene TRBV4-1, with 7 bases fitting TRBD1. CDR3 length equals 13 residues. Germline V gene lookup returns CDR1 MGHRA and CDR2 YSYEKL. The junction had 9 bases not matched to a gene; V was cut back by 6 bases and J by 8 bases. This CDR3 is CASRSIQGKGYTF. Here the CDR3 DNA reads TGCGCCAGCAGAAGTATACAGGGGAAAGGCTACACCTTC.

The chain carries TRBV11-3 and TRBJ2-5, with D perhaps matching TRBD2 (5 bases). CDR1 is SGHNT and CDR2 is YENEEA in the germline V gene. Trimming removed 1 base at V and 2 bases at J, with 14 bases between. The CDR3 length is 16 residues. CDR3: CASSLVSSGDQETQYF. DNA for the CDR3: TGTGCCAGCAGCTTAGTATCCAGCGGAGATCAAGAGACCCAGTACTTC.

This clone has only a few counts. V usage is TRBV18 and J usage is TRBJ1-1; D is uncertain. The V gene lost 2 bases and the J gene lost 7 bases, with 11 bases spanning the gap. The germline gives CDR1 KGHSH, CDR2 LQKENI. CDR3 length: 13 amino acids. The chain's CDR3 is CASSPSKDLEAFF. The CDR3 region has the DNA TGTGCCAGCTCACCATCGAAGGATCTTGAAGCTTTCTTT.

This clone has a single count. The V gene is TRBV30, the J gene TRBJ2-5; possible D gene TRBD2, 6 bases. The ends were cut back, 5 bases at V and 0 bases at J, with 13 bases in the middle. The CDR3 sequence is 14 residues long. The germline gives CDR1 GTSNPN, CDR2 SVGIG (reference sequence). CDR3 nucleotides: TGTGCCTGGGCCCCCGGACTACACCAAGAGACCCAGTACTTC. Protein sequence: CAWAPGLHQETQYF.

V and J are TRBV9 and TRBJ2-3; 9 bases fit TRBD1. Germline lookup yields CDR1 SGDLS and CDR2 YYNGEE. V trimming: 0 bases; J trimming: 3 bases; junction bases outside the gene matches: 8. This CDR3 comprises 17 residues. This chain's CDR3 is CASSVAHGTGRTDTQYF. The CDR3 DNA reads as TGTGCCAGCAGCGTAGCTCATGGGACAGGGCGGACAGATACGCAGTATTTT.

This chain uses TRBV6-1 with TRBJ2-1; D might be TRBD2 (5 bases). The CDR3 totals 13 residues. Trimming pared 2 bases from V and 4 bases from J, leaving 6 bases between. The germline V gene encodes CDR1 MNHNS and CDR2 SASEGT. In DNA, the CDR3 is TGTGCCAGCAGTGAATTAGCGTACAATGAGCAGTTCTTC. Translating gives CASSELAYNEQFF.

The chain recombines TRBV28 with TRBJ2-5; 12 positions agree with TRBD1. Trimming cost V 6 bases and J 6 bases; bases outside gene matches: 5. The germline V gene has CDR1 MDHEN and CDR2 SYDVKM. The CDR3 is 14 amino acids. The CDR3 spells CASSQGQGAQTQYF. As DNA, the CDR3 is TGTGCCAGCAGCCAGGGACAGGGGGCACAGACCCAGTACTTC.

In its sample, this clone was seen a few times. This chain uses TRBV30 with TRBJ1-5; no clear D. Per germline, CDR1 GTSNPN and CDR2 SVGIG (reference sequence). The CDR3 is 13 amino acids. Trimming left V 0 bases short and J 3 bases short, with 6 bases between. CDR3 coding DNA: TGTGCCTGGAGTGTGGGTACCAATCAGCCCCAGCATTTT. This codes for CAWSVGTNQPQHF. Supplemented by reference TRBV30 and TRBJ1-5, the full variable domain reads SQTIHQWPATLVQPVGSPLSLECTVEGTSNPNLYWYRQAAGRGLQLLFYSVGIGQISSEVPQNLSASRPQDRQFILSSKKLLLSDSGFYLCAWSVGTNQPQHFGDGTRLSIL.

The chain links TRBV2 to TRBJ2-4; TRBD1 aligns across 8 bases. The CDR3 covers 15 residues. Unmatched junction bases numbered 9, after V lost 6 bases and J lost 5 bases. The germline gives CDR1 SNHLY, CDR2 FYNNEI. The CDR3 region is CASRWQGATQNIQYF. CDR3 DNA sequence: TGTGCCAGCAGGTGGCAGGGGGCGACCCAAAACATTCAGTACTTC.

The sample holds a few counts of this clone. The chain links TRBV6-1 to TRBJ2-2; 12 bases map to TRBD2. J lost 7 bases, V lost 3 bases, and 6 bases had no gene match. The germline V gene has CDR1 MNHNS and CDR2 SASEGT. This CDR3 region has 16 residues. CDR3: CASSELAGGNDGELFF. The CDR3 DNA reads as TGTGCCAGCAGTGAGCTAGCGGGAGGGAACGACGGGGAGCTGTTTTTT.

The CDR3 here is CASSLVTRGSRHEQYF. CDR3 DNA sequence: TGTGCCAGCAGCTTAGTGACTCGCGGGTCTCGGCACGAGCAGTACTTC. The rearrangement joins TRBV7-6 to TRBJ2-7; possible D gene TRBD2, 5 bases. Trimming left V 1 base short and J 5 bases short, with 18 bases between. The CDR3 sequence is 16 residues long. From germline, CDR1 is SGHVS and CDR2 FNYEAQ.

The V and J genes are TRBV29-1 and TRBJ2-2, with D maybe TRBD1 (5 bases). The V gene lost 4 bases and the J gene lost 0 bases, with 9 bases spanning the gap. The CDR3 spans 14 residues. Germline V gene lookup returns CDR1 SQVTM and CDR2 ANQGSEA. The CDR3 bases are TGCAGCGTTGTCGTACAGGCGAACACCGGGGAGCTGTTTTTT. Translating it yields CSVVVQANTGELFF.

The chain joins TRBV4-1 to TRBJ1-5, with unresolved D. The CDR3 contains 13 residues. The V end was cut by 3 bases, the J end by 6 bases, with 9 bases between. CDR1 MGHRA and CDR2 YSYEKL come from the germline V gene. This CDR3 is CASSQPGGQPQHF. The CDR3, as DNA: TGCGCCAGCAGCCAGCCAGGAGGTCAGCCCCAGCATTTT.

The V gene is TRBV28, the J gene TRBJ1-5; 11 positions match TRBD1. Germline loops: CDR1 MDHEN, CDR2 SYDVKM. J gave up 6 bases and V 5 bases, and 9 bases lay outside the gene matches. The CDR3 sequence is 16 residues long. This chain's CDR3 is CASSPTGQGARQPQHF. In nucleotides, the CDR3 is TGTGCCAGCAGTCCCACTGGACAGGGGGCTCGTCAGCCCCAGCATTTT.

The V call is TRBV30, the J call TRBJ2-5, with 8 bases aligning to TRBD2. V lost 0 bases, J lost 0 bases, and 3 bases stayed unmatched. CDR1 is GTSNPN and CDR2 is SVGIG in the germline V gene (reference sequence). This CDR3 comprises 15 residues. The CDR3 here is CAWSVLAGYQETQYF. In DNA, the CDR3 is TGTGCCTGGAGTGTATTAGCGGGGTACCAAGAGACCCAGTACTTC.

In regard to this clone: Other DNA variants within this sample encode the same CDR3. The chain has TRBV29-1 and TRBJ1-2; 8 bases are shared with TRBD1. The CDR3 totals 11 residues. Germline assignment: CDR1 SQVTM and CDR2 ANQGSEA. The ends lost 6 bases at V and 6 bases at J; junction bases unmatched: 3. Written as DNA, the CDR3 is TGCAGCGTCGAGGACAGGGATGGCTACACCTTC. As protein: CSVEDRDGYTF.

The CDR3 nucleotides read TGTGCCAGCTCACAGACAGGGGGGAATGAAAAACTGTTTTTT. Its translation: CASSQTGGNEKLFF. The chain is built from TRBV18 and TRBJ1-4; 9 nucleotides line up with TRBD1. The length of the CDR3 is 14 residues. Germline values: CDR1 KGHSH, CDR2 LQKENI. V shed 4 bases, J shed 5 bases, and the junction held 2 bases outside the gene matches.

The chain joins TRBV27 to TRBJ1-2; TRBD1 is a possible D gene (6 bases). The V end lost 6 bases, the J end lost 0 bases, and 14 bases lay between the germline ends. CDR1 and CDR2 from the germline V gene are MNHEY and SMNVEV (reference sequence). The CDR3 contains 15 residues. Here the CDR3 reads CASSPGQRANYGYTF. The CDR3 nucleotides read TGTGCCAGCAGCCCCGGACAGAGAGCTAACTATGGCTACACCTTC.

This clone is a singleton in its sample. The CDR3 protein is CASSSGPEQYF. DNA for the CDR3: TGTGCCAGCAGCTCAGGGCCTGAGCAGTACTTC. This chain uses TRBV11-2 with TRBJ2-7; a weak D match, TRBD1 (5 bases). Germline V gives CDR1 SGHAT, CDR2 FQNNGV. V was cut by 4 bases and J by 7 bases, with 8 bases left in between. The CDR3 contains 11 residues.